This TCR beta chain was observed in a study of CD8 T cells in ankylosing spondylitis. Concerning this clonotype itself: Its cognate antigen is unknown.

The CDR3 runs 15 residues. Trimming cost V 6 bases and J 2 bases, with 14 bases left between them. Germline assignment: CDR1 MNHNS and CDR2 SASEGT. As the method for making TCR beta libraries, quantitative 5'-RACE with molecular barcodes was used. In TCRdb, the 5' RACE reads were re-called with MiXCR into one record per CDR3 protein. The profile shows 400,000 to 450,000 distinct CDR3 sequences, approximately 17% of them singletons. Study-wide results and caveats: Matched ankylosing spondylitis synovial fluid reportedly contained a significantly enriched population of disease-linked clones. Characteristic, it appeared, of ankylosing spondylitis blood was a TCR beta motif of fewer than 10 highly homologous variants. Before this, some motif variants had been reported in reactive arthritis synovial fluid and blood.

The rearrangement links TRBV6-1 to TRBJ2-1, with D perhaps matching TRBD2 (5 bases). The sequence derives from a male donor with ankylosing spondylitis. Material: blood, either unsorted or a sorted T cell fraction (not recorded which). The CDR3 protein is CASRRGGRAYNEQFF. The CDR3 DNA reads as TGTGCCAGCAGACGGGGTGGTCGGGCCTACAATGAGCAGTTCTTC.